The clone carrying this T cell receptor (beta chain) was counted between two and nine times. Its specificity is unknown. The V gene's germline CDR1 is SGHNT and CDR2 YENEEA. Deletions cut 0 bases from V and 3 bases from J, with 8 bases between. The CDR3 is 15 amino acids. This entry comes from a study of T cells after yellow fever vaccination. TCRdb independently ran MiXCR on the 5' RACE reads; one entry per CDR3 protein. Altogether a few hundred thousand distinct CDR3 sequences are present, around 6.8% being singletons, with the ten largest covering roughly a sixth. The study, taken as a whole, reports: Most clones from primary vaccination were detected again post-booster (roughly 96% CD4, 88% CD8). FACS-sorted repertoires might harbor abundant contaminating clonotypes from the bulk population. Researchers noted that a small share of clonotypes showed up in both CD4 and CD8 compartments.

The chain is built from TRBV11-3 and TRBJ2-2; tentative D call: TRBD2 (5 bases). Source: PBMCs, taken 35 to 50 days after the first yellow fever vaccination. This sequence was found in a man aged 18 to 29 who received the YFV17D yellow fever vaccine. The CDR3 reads CASSLDPGYTGELFF. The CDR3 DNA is TGTGCCAGCAGCTTAGATCCGGGATACACCGGGGAGCTGTTTTTT.